The next 6 T cell receptor beta chains were all read from a single sample in a study of blood T cell repertoires in COVID-19. This table comes from immunoSEQ multiplex PCR, and its TCRdb copy is limited to in-frame clones, with some not included. The sample includes about 210,000 clones, roughly 80% of them seen just once. Sequencing used peripheral blood. These receptor sequences come from a woman in her sixties or seventies with COVID-19, enrolled during active disease.

This sequence joins TRBV2 and TRBJ1-5; D might be TRBD1 (5 bases). CDR3 length: 14 amino acids. Trimming removed 6 bases at V and 1 base at J, with 10 bases between. Germline CDR1 and CDR2: SNHLY and FYNNEI. This CDR3 reads CASRDGGSNQPQHF. CDR3 bases: TGTGCCAGCAGGGACGGGGGAAGCAATCAGCCCCAGCATTTT.

This clone was seen a few times. V gene TRBV30 combines with J gene TRBJ1-3; possibly TRBD1 for D (6 bases). Germline CDR1 GTSNPN, CDR2 SVGIG (reference sequence). The CDR3 totals 13 residues. The ends were cut back, 5 bases at V and 2 bases at J, with 10 bases in the middle. CDR3 DNA: TGTGCCTGGGCAGGGGTTACTGGAAACACCATATATTTT. This gives the protein CAWAGVTGNTIYF.

This clone came up a few times. The rearrangement joins TRBV9 to TRBJ2-7; a possible D gene is TRBD2 (6 bases). This CDR3 is 15 amino acids long. The V end lost 3 bases, the J end lost 0 bases, and 13 bases lay between the germline ends. The germline gives CDR1 SGDLS, CDR2 YYNGEE. CDR3 region: CASSALATSSYEQYF. The CDR3, as DNA: TGTGCCAGCAGCGCACTAGCTACAAGCTCCTACGAGCAGTACTTC.

J is TRBJ2-5 and V is TRBV20-1; no reliable D call. CDR1 and CDR2 from the germline V gene are DFQATT and SNEGSKA (reference sequence). V was pared by 4 bases and J by 4 bases, with 7 bases between. This CDR3 contains 11 residues. The CDR3 sequence: CSATLGETQYF. The CDR3 coding sequence is TGCAGTGCTACCCTCGGAGAGACCCAGTACTTC.

The rearrangement uses TRBV5-1 and TRBJ1-5; 12 nucleotides line up with TRBD1. CDR1 and CDR2 from the germline V gene are SGHRS and YFSETQ. This CDR3 has 18 residues. Trimming at V came to 0 bases and at J to 1 base, leaving 5 bases not matched to a gene. CDR3 coding DNA: TGCGCCAGCAGCTTGGGGGGACAGGGGGCCGGGAGCAATCAGCCCCAGCATTTT. It is translated as CASSLGGQGAGSNQPQHF. The full variable domain, with the rest looked up from reference TRBV5-1 and TRBJ1-5, is KAGVTQTPRYLIKTRGQQVTLSCSPISGHRSVSWYQQTPGQGLQFLFEYFSETQRNKGNFPGRFSGRQFSNSRSEMNVSTLELGDSALYLCASSLGGQGAGSNQPQHFGDGTRLSIL.

The chain recombines TRBV3-1 (or the pseudogene TRBV3-2) with TRBJ1-1; D gene uncertain. Germline lookup yields CDR1 LGHDT and CDR2 YNNKEL (reference sequence). The CDR3 runs to 13 residues. The V end was cut by 4 bases, the J end by 3 bases, with 9 bases between. The CDR3 DNA sequence: TGTGCCAGCAGCCCCCAGTTCTACACTGAAGCTTTCTTT. It specifies CASSPQFYTEAFF.